This record looks at one T cell receptor (beta chain) sequence and its context. The sample belongs to a study of control samples from healthy donors and cancer patients. V lost 0 bases and J lost 8, with 16 bases in between. The CDR3 spans 16 residues. CDR1 and CDR2 (germline): LGHNA, YSLEER. Repertoires were generated with immunoSEQ multiplex PCR, while TCRdb's copy carries only in-frame clones and drops some. The data hold roughly 140,000 clones, with under 90% observed a single time. This chain joins TRBV4-3 and TRBJ1-4, with D maybe TRBD1 (5 bases). This clonotype was obtained from a young man in good health. The sequenced sample consisted of blood. CDR3 sequence reads: CASSQDTGGVWEKLFF. The CDR3 nucleotides are TGCGCCAGCAGCCAAGATACGGGGGGGGTGTGGGAAAAACTGTTTTTT.